The next 5 T cell receptor beta chains were all read from a single sample in a study of CD8+ T cells in alopecia areata. Sequencing used cDNA as its template, made by extracting RNA and reverse transcribing it. The data were produced by immunoSEQ multiplex PCR, yet TCRdb's version contains in-frame clones alone and is incomplete. The sample has under 350,000 clones; more than 45% are singletons. Treatment here: oral pan-JAK inhibitor, 5-10 mg twice daily. The sequencing used CD4+ T cells sorted from blood, collected at week 24, from a patient treated with tofacitinib. The receptors come from a human donor with alopecia areata.

This clone was counted only a few times. V and J are TRBV7-2 and TRBJ1-2; no firm D call. The V end was cut by 4 bases, the J end by 3 bases, with 24 bases between. The V gene's germline CDR1 is SGHTA and CDR2 FQGNSA. CDR3 length: 18 residues. As DNA, the CDR3 is TGTGCCAGCAGCTACCAAGGAGGACGGAGGCCCCGCGACTATGGCTACACCTTC. Protein product: CASSYQGGRRPRDYGYTF.

This rearrangement joins TRBV30 to TRBJ1-1; D unclear. CDR1 is GTSNPN, CDR2 SVGIG, per germline (reference sequence). V lost 0 bases to trimming and J lost 10 bases, with 15 bases between them. This CDR3 comprises 13 residues. CDR3 protein: CAWSVMGLKGAFF. The CDR3 nucleotides are TGTGCCTGGAGTGTAATGGGTTTGAAGGGAGCTTTCTTT.

This clone was seen only a few times. The chain links TRBV6-5 to TRBJ2-7; D is unclear. The V and J ends lost 6 bases and 2 bases respectively, with 8 bases between them. The CDR3 extends over 12 amino acids. Germline assignment: CDR1 MNHEY and CDR2 SVGAGI. As DNA, the CDR3 is TGTGCCAGCAGAGGACGTCCCTACGAGCAGTACTTC. This codes for CASRGRPYEQYF.

The chain employs TRBV2 and TRBJ2-2; perhaps TRBD2 as D (5 bases). Trimming cost V 7 bases and J 5 bases, with 17 bases left between them. Germline values: CDR1 SNHLY, CDR2 FYNNEI. The CDR3 loop spans 15 amino acids. CDR3 residues: CASNGGSLRTGELFF. In DNA form, the CDR3 reads TGTGCCAGCAACGGCGGGTCCCTTAGGACCGGGGAGCTGTTTTTT.

CDR3 amino acids: CASSPSAGGPSDTQYF. The CDR3 DNA is TGCGCCAGCAGCCCATCAGCGGGGGGGCCGTCAGATACGCAGTATTTT. The chain has TRBV5-1 and TRBJ2-3; 10 positions agree with TRBD2. The germline V gene has CDR1 SGHRS and CDR2 YFSETQ. The CDR3 loop spans 16 amino acids. V lost 4 bases and J lost 4; bases outside the gene matches: 9.